This TCR beta chain came from a study of regulatory and conventional T cells in RAG deficiency. Broader study findings: Other subsets showed around 10-fold reductions, but Treg unique TCR beta sequences fell roughly 100-fold in these patients.

The CDR3 runs 12 residues. CDR1 MGHDK and CDR2 SYGVNS come from the germline V gene. J lost 6 bases, V lost 7 bases, and 4 bases had no gene match. The method was immunoSEQ multiplex PCR; TCRdb's version includes in-frame clones alone and lacks a portion of them. The data show fewer than 35,000 clones, just under 90% seen once. Concerning this clone itself: Its cognate antigen is unknown.

The same sample was also studied in work on regulatory T cells. That investigation notes: Amplification used 52 TRBV primers and 13 TRBJ primers.

The receptor's source is a human donor in good health. V and J are TRBV25-1 and TRBJ2-7, with TRBD1 matching 9 bases. The specimen sequenced was CD8+ T cells sorted from blood. For the CDR3, the DNA is TGTGCCAGCAAACAGGGGGCCGGCGAGCAGTACTTC. It specifies CASKQGAGEQYF.